Included here is one TCR beta chain sequence, with context. TCRdb keeps only in-frame clones here, not all; method: immunoSEQ multiplex PCR. The sample consists of 200,000 to 300,000 clones, around nine tenths of them appearing once. This sample was taken from a study of blood T cell repertoires in COVID-19. V gave up 2 bases and J gave up 0 bases, with 8 bases separating them. The CDR3 has 15 residues. Germline CDR1 and CDR2: MDHEN and SYDVKM. The material sequenced was PBMCs or T cells enriched from blood (not recorded which). The chain recombines TRBV28 with TRBJ2-1; D perhaps matches TRBD2 (6 bases). The TCR sequence derives from a woman aged 40 to 50 who had been exposed to COVID-19. The CDR3 spells CASSLGGSSYNEQFF. In DNA form, the CDR3 reads TGTGCCAGCAGTTTAGGGGGGAGCTCCTACAATGAGCAGTTCTTC.